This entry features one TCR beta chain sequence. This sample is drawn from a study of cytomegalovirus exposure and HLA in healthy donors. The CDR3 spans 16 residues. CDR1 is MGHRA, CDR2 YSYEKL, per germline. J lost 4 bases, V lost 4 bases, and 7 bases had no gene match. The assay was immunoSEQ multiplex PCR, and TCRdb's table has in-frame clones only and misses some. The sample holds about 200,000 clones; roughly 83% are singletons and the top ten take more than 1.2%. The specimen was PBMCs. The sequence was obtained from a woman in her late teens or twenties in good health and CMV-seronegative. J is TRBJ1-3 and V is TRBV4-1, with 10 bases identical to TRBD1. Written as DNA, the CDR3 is TGCGCCAGCAGCCTGCGTGGACAGGGGGAAGGAAACACCATATATTTT. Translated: CASSLRGQGEGNTIYF.